The table lists the clone carrying this T cell receptor (beta chain) with a few counts. The antigen is undetermined. Between the trimmed V and J ends, which lost 1 base and 4 bases, there was a span of 14 bases. In germline, CDR1 is SGHTA, CDR2 FQGTGA. CDR3 size: 16 residues. The data belong to a study of T cell responses to AZD1222 COVID-19 vaccine. The assay was immunoSEQ multiplex PCR, and TCRdb's table has in-frame clones only and misses some. The data show 140,000 to 150,000 clones, under 95% seen once. Study outcomes and limitations: Reportedly, close to half of spike-specific TCRs are directed against unmutated variant regions.

The TCR originated in an adult who received the MenACWY meningococcal vaccine as a control. V gene TRBV7-3 combines with J gene TRBJ2-1; tentatively, D is TRBD2 (7 bases). Source: peripheral blood, taken 28 days after the second dose of the MenACWY control vaccine. CDR3 protein: CASSLKASGQYNEQFF. DNA of the CDR3: TGTGCCAGCAGCTTAAAAGCTAGCGGACAGTACAATGAGCAGTTCTTC.